The 28 T cell receptor beta chains listed next were all sequenced from one sample in a study of CXCR3-negative and CXCR3-positive naive CD8 T cells. Findings of the study overall: Relative to CXCR3-negative naive cells, CXCR3-positive naive cells had more hydrophobic TRB CDR3s.

Their target antigens are unknown. Each TRB cDNA library was prepared by 5' RACE (with UMI labels). No DNA is given; TCRdb re-called the 5' RACE reads and lists each CDR3 protein once. Here the sample table reports about 150,000 distinct CDR3 sequences. Sequencing input: naive CXCR3+ CD8+ T cells from blood. Subset specified: CD45RO-CCR7+CD27+CD95- naive CD8+ T cells expressing CXCR3 (TNR3+). The receptors here all came from a human donor in good health. Some clones in this sample may be carry-over from other donors' samples.

V usage is TRBV3-1 and J usage is TRBJ2-5. Germline CDR1 reads LGHDT; CDR2 reads YNNKEL (reference sequence). The CDR3 has 15 residues. The CDR3 sequence is CASSQDLGDQETQYF.

This chain's CDR3 is CASSSGGDYFLNTEAFF. This sequence joins TRBV21-1 and TRBJ1-1. TRBV21-1 is a known pseudogene. The CDR3 covers 17 residues.

This chain joins TRBV29-1 and TRBJ2-7. The germline gives CDR1 SQVTM, CDR2 ANQGSEA. The length of the CDR3 is 13 residues. CDR3 sequence: CSVEAPLTYEQYF.

The genes are TRBV10-1 and TRBJ2-2; TCRdb picks TRBD1, but there is no DNA to check that call. The CDR3 spans 15 residues. Germline V gene data show CDR1 as WNHNN and CDR2 as SYGVQD (reference sequence). The CDR3 here is CASSESYRGTGELFF.

The chain is built from TRBV28 and TRBJ2-7. Germline V gene data show CDR1 as MDHEN and CDR2 as SYDVKM. The CDR3 spans 12 residues. The CDR3 here is CASARPSYEQYF. Using reference TRBV28 and TRBJ2-7 for the parts outside the CDR3, the full variable domain is DVKVTQSSRYLVKRTGEKVFLECVQDMDHENMFWYRQDPGLGLRLIYFSYDVKMKEKGDIPEGYSVSREKKERFSLILESASTNQTSMYLCASARPSYEQYFGPGTRLTVT.

The chain combines TRBV4-3 with TRBJ2-2; TCRdb indicates TRBD2, and absent DNA this call remains unverified. The CDR3 spans 14 residues. Germline-derived CDR1 and CDR2 are LGHNA and YSLEER. CDR3 loop: CASSHGLNTGELFF.

The genes are TRBV27 and TRBJ1-6. Germline V gives CDR1 MNHEY, CDR2 SMNVEV (reference sequence). This CDR3 region has 15 residues. CDR3 protein: CASSPRGFYNSPLHF.

The chain links TRBV2 to TRBJ1-3; TCRdb selects TRBD1, and the lack of DNA leaves this call unchecked. In germline, CDR1 is SNHLY, CDR2 FYNNEI. The CDR3 spans 15 residues. CDR3 protein: CASRTGRGLGNTIYF.

This sequence joins TRBV5-1 and TRBJ2-1. The CDR3 is 16 amino acids. Germline-derived CDR1 and CDR2 are SGHRS and YFSETQ. CDR3 sequence: CASSLGVVDPYNEQFF.

V usage is TRBV3-1 and J usage is TRBJ2-1; the D gene TCRdb calls, TRBD2, cannot be checked with no DNA. Germline values: CDR1 LGHDT, CDR2 YNNKEL (reference sequence). The CDR3 consists of 13 residues. The CDR3 sequence: CASLAGEGNEQFF.

V usage is TRBV9 and J usage is TRBJ2-7; the D gene TCRdb calls, TRBD1, cannot be checked with no DNA. The CDR3 length is 15 residues. Looked up from germline, CDR1 is SGDLS and CDR2 is YYNGEE. The CDR3 loop is CASSVEQGYSYEQYF. Full variable domain (remainder filled in from reference TRBV9 and TRBJ2-7): DSGVTQTPKHLITATGQRVTLRCSPRSGDLSVYWYQQSLDQGLQFLIQYYNGEERAKGNILERFSAQQFPDLHSELNLSSLELGDSALYFCASSVEQGYSYEQYFGPGTRLTVT.

V gene TRBV13 combines with J gene TRBJ1-6; as DNA is missing, the TRBD1 call by TCRdb cannot be tested. CDR3 length: 13 amino acids. Germline V lookup: CDR1 PRHDT, CDR2 FYEKMQ (reference sequence). The CDR3 loop is CASNAGINSPLHF.

J is TRBJ1-1 and V is TRBV5-1; TCRdb names TRBD1, which stays unverified in the absence of DNA. There are 18 residues in the CDR3. Looked up from germline, CDR1 is SGHRS and CDR2 is YFSETQ. This CDR3 is CASSLALQGAEVNTEAFF. Supplemented by reference TRBV5-1 and TRBJ1-1, the full variable domain reads KAGVTQTPRYLIKTRGQQVTLSCSPISGHRSVSWYQQTPGQGLQFLFEYFSETQRNKGNFPGRFSGRQFSNSRSEMNVSTLELGDSALYLCASSLALQGAEVNTEAFFGQGTRLTVV.

The chain joins TRBV4-3 to TRBJ2-3; the TCRdb call, TRBD1, lacks DNA for checking. The CDR3 is 17 amino acids. Germline lookup yields CDR1 LGHNA and CDR2 YSLEER. The CDR3 is CASSQEHGKQGTDTQYF.

The chain couples TRBV7-8 to TRBJ2-7. The CDR3 length is 11 residues. Germline loops: CDR1 SGHVS, CDR2 FQNEAQ. The CDR3 protein is CASSLVGEQYF.

The chain joins TRBV5-1 to TRBJ2-1; the D call from TCRdb, TRBD1, cannot be confirmed without DNA. The germline V gene encodes CDR1 SGHRS and CDR2 YFSETQ. The CDR3 has 15 residues. The chain's CDR3 is CASNRWGGASNEQFF. Variable domain in full (rest from reference TRBV5-1 and TRBJ2-1): KAGVTQTPRYLIKTRGQQVTLSCSPISGHRSVSWYQQTPGQGLQFLFEYFSETQRNKGNFPGRFSGRQFSNSRSEMNVSTLELGDSALYLCASNRWGGASNEQFFGPGTRLTVL.

The J gene is TRBJ2-1, the V gene TRBV19; with no DNA, the TCRdb D assignment of TRBD1 cannot be verified. Germline V gives CDR1 LNHDA, CDR2 SQIVND (reference sequence). This CDR3 spans 15 amino acids. CDR3 sequence: CASSVSTGTYNEQFF.

The chain carries TRBV29-1 and TRBJ2-1; checking the TCRdb D call of TRBD1 is not possible without DNA. There are 15 residues in the CDR3. The V gene's germline CDR1 is SQVTM and CDR2 ANQGSEA. The CDR3 sequence: CSVEDWERDGDEQFF.

The V gene is TRBV7-9, the J gene TRBJ2-1; no DNA is available, so the TRBD2 call from TCRdb remains unchecked. This CDR3 region has 15 residues. CDR1 and CDR2 (germline): SEHNR, FQNEAQ (reference sequence). CDR3 in amino acids: CASSLDSGRIDEQFF.

This chain links TRBV7-3 with TRBJ2-1; the D call from TCRdb, TRBD2, cannot be confirmed without DNA. CDR3 length equals 13 residues. Germline V lookup: CDR1 SGHTA, CDR2 FQGTGA. The CDR3 sequence is CASSPSAYNEQFF. Using reference TRBV7-3 and TRBJ2-1 for the parts outside the CDR3, the full variable domain is GAGVSQTPSNKVTEKGKYVELRCDPISGHTALYWYRQSLGQGPEFLIYFQGTGAADDSGLPNDRFFAVRPEGSVSTLKIQRTERGDSAVYLCASSPSAYNEQFFGPGTRLTVL.

This CDR3 is CAVAGQFQETQYF. V is TRBV28 and J is TRBJ2-5; the TRBD1 assignment by TCRdb is unverifiable without DNA. From germline, CDR1 is MDHEN and CDR2 SYDVKM. The CDR3 has 13 residues.

CDR3 sequence reads: CSALGQENTEAFF. The chain joins TRBV20-1 to TRBJ1-1; TCRdb gives TRBD1 as the D gene, but with no DNA this cannot be confirmed. Germline V gene sequence: CDR1 DFQATT, CDR2 SNEGSKA (reference sequence). CDR3 length equals 13 residues.

The rearrangement joins TRBV2 to TRBJ2-1; TCRdb reports TRBD2, a call that lacks DNA to check it against. The CDR3 length is 16 residues. CDR1 and CDR2 from the germline V gene are SNHLY and FYNNEI. The CDR3 loop is CASSEAPGGAYNEQFF.

The chain couples TRBV7-9 to TRBJ1-4; TCRdb's D call, TRBD1, is unchecked because there is no DNA. CDR3 length: 14 residues. Per germline, CDR1 SEHNR and CDR2 FQNEAQ (reference sequence). The CDR3 is CASSLTGGDEKLFF.

The chain has TRBV7-9 and TRBJ2-7. Germline V lookup: CDR1 SEHNR, CDR2 FQNEAQ (reference sequence). The CDR3 spans 12 residues. The CDR3 loop is CASSFRNYEQYF.

The chain uses TRBV11-2 and TRBJ1-1; checking the TCRdb D call of TRBD1 is not possible without DNA. The CDR3 is 15 residues long. Germline CDR1 SGHAT, CDR2 FQNNGV. CDR3 sequence: CASSEGQGTNTEAFF.

The J gene is TRBJ2-1, the V gene TRBV7-9; TCRdb names TRBD1, which stays unverified in the absence of DNA. CDR3 length equals 14 residues. CDR1 is SEHNR, CDR2 FQNEAQ, per germline (reference sequence). The CDR3 sequence: CASSPLSPYNEQFF.

This chain joins TRBV29-1 and TRBJ1-2; the TCRdb D gene call, TRBD1, has no DNA to confirm it. The CDR3 contains 14 residues. In germline, CDR1 is SQVTM, CDR2 ANQGSEA. CDR3: CSVDMPGRSYGYTF.